Listed here are 7 T cell receptor beta chains from one sample, sequenced in a study. Cells sorted as Tregs were CD4+, CD25+ and CD127-/low. TCRdb fed the 5' RACE reads into MiXCR, producing one record per CDR3 protein. Among fewer than 12,000 distinct CDR3 sequences listed, about 15% were seen once. Sequencing was performed on Tregs sorted from a lymph node. The receptors shown here come from a female donor with breast cancer.

This clonotype is medium-sized (0.01 to 0.1%) in the sample. The V gene is TRBV7-8, the J gene TRBJ2-5, with D possibly TRBD1 on 6 matching bases. Germline assignment: CDR1 SGHVS and CDR2 FQNEAQ. The CDR3 contains 15 residues. V lost 6 bases and J lost 2, with 16 bases in between. The CDR3 reads CASRRRTGNQETQYF. DNA for the CDR3: TGTGCCAGCAGGCGCCGTACAGGGAATCAAGAGACCCAGTACTTC.

On this clonotype: Its ends do not fully match the called genes, so a read error is possible. The rearrangement links TRBV11-3 to TRBJ2-7; D remains ambiguous. CDR3 length equals 12 residues. Germline V gene sequence: CDR1 SGHNT, CDR2 YENEEA. Here the CDR3 reads CAISSPPPEQYF. The CDR3 DNA reads as TGTGCCATCAGCTCGCCCCCTCCCGAGCAGTACTTC.

This clonotype ranks as medium-sized. This sequence joins TRBV6-5 and TRBJ2-1; TRBD2 is a possible D gene (5 bases). V shed 2 bases and J shed 4 bases, with 15 bases lying between them. Per the germline V gene, CDR1 is MNHEY and CDR2 is SVGAGI. The CDR3 has 16 amino acids. The CDR3 DNA sequence: TGTGCCAGCAGTTACACCACTAGGCTATTTTACAATGAGCAGTTCTTC. Translation gives CASSYTTRLFYNEQFF.

This clonotype appeared a few times. The V and J genes are TRBV2 and TRBJ2-2, with TRBD1 matching 8 bases. CDR1 and CDR2 (germline): SNHLY, FYNNEI. This CDR3 is built from 15 residues. With 6 bases clipped from V and 5 bases from J, the junction kept 8 bases outside the gene matches. The CDR3 loop is CASRKLTGVTGELFF. DNA of the CDR3: TGTGCCAGCAGAAAACTGACAGGGGTGACCGGGGAGCTGTTTTTT.

This clonotype was picked up many times. The gene calls are TRBV30 and TRBJ1-1; no clear D gene. Germline V gives CDR1 GTSNPN, CDR2 SVGIG (reference sequence). This CDR3 is built from 13 residues. Trimming took 4 bases from V and 4 from J, leaving 13 bases between them. The DNA for the CDR3 is TGTGCCTGGATGGCCAAGGCGGGCACTGAAGCTTTCTTT. Protein: CAWMAKAGTEAFF.

By sample fraction, this clonotype is medium-sized. The V call is TRBV6-6, the J call TRBJ2-5, with 11 bases identical to TRBD2. V dropped 8 bases and J dropped 4; count of bases not matched to a gene: 12. The germline gives CDR1 MNHNY, CDR2 SVGAGI (reference sequence). The CDR3 is made up of 16 amino acids. The CDR3 sequence: CASRQPVGLAGETQYF. CDR3 in DNA: TGTGCCAGCCGCCAACCCGTCGGACTAGCGGGAGAGACCCAGTACTTC.

This clonotype counts as medium-sized. The chain joins TRBV6-2 or TRBV6-3 to TRBJ1-1; D not certain. Germline lookup yields CDR1 MNHEY and CDR2 SVGEGT. CDR3 size: 14 residues. V was trimmed by 6 bases and J by 3 bases, leaving 14 bases between them. CDR3 in DNA: TGTGCCAGCAGAACTCCACCGGGGTACACTGAAGCTTTCTTT. Protein: CASRTPPGYTEAFF.